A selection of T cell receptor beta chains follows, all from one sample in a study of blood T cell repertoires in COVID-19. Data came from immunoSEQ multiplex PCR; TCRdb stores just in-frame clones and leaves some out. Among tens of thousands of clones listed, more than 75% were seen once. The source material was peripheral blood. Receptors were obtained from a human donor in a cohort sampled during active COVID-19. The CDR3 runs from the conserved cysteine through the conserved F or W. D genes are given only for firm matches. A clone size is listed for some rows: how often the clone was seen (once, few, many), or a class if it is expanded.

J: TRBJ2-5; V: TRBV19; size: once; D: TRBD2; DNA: TGTGCCAGTAGCAAGGGACTAGCGGACCAAGAGACCCAGTACTTC; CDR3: CASSKGLADQETQYF
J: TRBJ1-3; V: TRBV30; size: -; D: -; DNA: TGTGCCCTAGGATTTGTCTCTGGAAACACCATATATTTT; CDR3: CALGFVSGNTIYF
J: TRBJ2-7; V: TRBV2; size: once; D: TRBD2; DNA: TGTGCCAGCAGTGAAGGGACTAGCGGGGGTTTCAACGAGCAGTACTTC; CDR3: CASSEGTSGGFNEQYF
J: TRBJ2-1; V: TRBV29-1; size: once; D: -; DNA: TGCAGCGGCGGGTACAATGAGCAGTTCTTC; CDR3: CSGGYNEQFF
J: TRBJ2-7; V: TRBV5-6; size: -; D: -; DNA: TGTGCCAGCACCCACGGGACGGGGGACGAGCAGTACTTC; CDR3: CASTHGTGDEQYF
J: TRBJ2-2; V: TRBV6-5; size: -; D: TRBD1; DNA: TGTGCCAGCAGCGCAGCGGGACAGGGGGCCGGGGAGCTGTTTTTT; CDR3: CASSAAGQGAGELFF
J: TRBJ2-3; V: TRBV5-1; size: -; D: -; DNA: TGCGCCAGCAGCGGGCGGGTTATAGATACGCAGTATTTT; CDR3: CASSGRVIDTQYF
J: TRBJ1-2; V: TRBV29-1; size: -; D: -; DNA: TGCAGCGTCGACCAACTCCCCAAGCCGGGGTATGGCTACACCTTC; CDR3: CSVDQLPKPGYGYTF
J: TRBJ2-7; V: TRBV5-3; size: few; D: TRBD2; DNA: TGTGCCAGAAGTTCTAGCGGGGGGGGCGACGAGCAGTACTTC; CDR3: CARSSSGGGDEQYF
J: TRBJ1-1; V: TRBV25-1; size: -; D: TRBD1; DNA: TGTGCCAGCAGTCAGGGGACAGGGTGGACTGAAGCTTTCTTT; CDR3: CASSQGTGWTEAFF
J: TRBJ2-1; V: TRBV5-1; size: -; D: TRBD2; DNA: TGCGCCAGCAGCTTGGAGGGACTAGCGGGAAGCTCCTACAATGAGCAGTTCTTC; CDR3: CASSLEGLAGSSYNEQFF
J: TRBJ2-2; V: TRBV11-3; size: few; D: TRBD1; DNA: TGTGCCAGCAGCTTACAAAGGGACAGGGGAGGGGACACCGGGGAGCTGTTTTTT; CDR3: CASSLQRDRGGDTGELFF
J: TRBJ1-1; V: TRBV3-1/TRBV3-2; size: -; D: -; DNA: TGTGCCAGCAGCCAACTCATAGGGGGACGGACTGAAGCTTTCTTT; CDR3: CASSQLIGGRTEAFF
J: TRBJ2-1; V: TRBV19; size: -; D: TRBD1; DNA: TGTGCCAGTAGCCCGGGACAGGAGCAGTTCTTC; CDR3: CASSPGQEQFF
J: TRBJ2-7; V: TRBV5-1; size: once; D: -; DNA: TGCGCCAGCAGCTTGGATGTAAAACAGGGTGCCGAGCAGTACTTC; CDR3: CASSLDVKQGAEQYF
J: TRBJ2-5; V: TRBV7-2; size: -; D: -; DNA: TGTGCCAGCAGCCCTAGCTTGTCGCTACAAGAGACCCAGTACTTC; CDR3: CASSPSLSLQETQYF
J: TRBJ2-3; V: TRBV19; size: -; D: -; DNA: TGTGCCACCCGGCTGGCGGGTGGCGCAGATACGCAGTATTTT; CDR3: CATRLAGGADTQYF
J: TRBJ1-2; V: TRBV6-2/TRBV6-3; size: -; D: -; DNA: TGTGCCAGCAGCCCCTCTTGGGGCCGCCCCAACTATGGCTACACCTTC; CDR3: CASSPSWGRPNYGYTF
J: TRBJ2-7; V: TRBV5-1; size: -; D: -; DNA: TGCGCCAGCAGCTTCGTCGTAGGTGGTGCAGGGGTATCCGAGCAGTACTTC; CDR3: CASSFVVGGAGVSEQYF
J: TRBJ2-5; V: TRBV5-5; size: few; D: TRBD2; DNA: TGTGCCAGCAGCTTACTAGCGGGGGGAGGGGAGACCCAGTACTTC; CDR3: CASSLLAGGGETQYF
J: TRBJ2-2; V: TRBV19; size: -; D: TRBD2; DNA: TGTGCCAGTAGTGAAACTAGCGGGGGGGCCTCTTGGTATGCCGGGGAGCTGTTTTTT; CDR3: CASSETSGGASWYAGELFF
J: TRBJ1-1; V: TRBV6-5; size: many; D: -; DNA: TGTGCCAGCAGTTCTCTCGGGGTTGACACTGAAGCTTTCTTT; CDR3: CASSSLGVDTEAFF